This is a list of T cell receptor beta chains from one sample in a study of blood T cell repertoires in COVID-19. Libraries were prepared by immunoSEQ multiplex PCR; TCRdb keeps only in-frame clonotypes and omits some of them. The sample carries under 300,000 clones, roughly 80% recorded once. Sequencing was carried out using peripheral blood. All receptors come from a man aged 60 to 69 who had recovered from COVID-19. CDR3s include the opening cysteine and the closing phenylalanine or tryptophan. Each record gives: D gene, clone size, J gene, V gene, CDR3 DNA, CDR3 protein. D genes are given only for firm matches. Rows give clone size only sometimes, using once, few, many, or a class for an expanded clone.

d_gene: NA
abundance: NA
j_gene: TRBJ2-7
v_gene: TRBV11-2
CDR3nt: TGTGCCAGCAGCTTTCTAGGAGGGGAGCAGTACTTC
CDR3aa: CASSFLGGEQYF

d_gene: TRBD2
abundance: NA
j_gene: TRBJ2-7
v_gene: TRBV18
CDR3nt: TGTGCCAGCTCACCACCTAGCGGGCTCTCCTACGAGCAGTACTTC
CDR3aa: CASSPPSGLSYEQYF

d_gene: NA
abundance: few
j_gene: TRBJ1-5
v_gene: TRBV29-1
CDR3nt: TGCAGCGGTGGGGAGGGGAGTCAGCCCCAGCATTTT
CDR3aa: CSGGEGSQPQHF

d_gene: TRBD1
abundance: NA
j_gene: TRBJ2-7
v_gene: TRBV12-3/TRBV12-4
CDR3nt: TGTGCCAGCAGTTGGACAGGGACCTACGAGCAGTACTTC
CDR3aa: CASSWTGTYEQYF

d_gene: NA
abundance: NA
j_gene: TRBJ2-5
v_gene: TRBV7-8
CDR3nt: TGTGCCAGCAGCTCCAGGGGCAAGTCCCAAGAGACCCAGTACTTC
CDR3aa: CASSSRGKSQETQYF

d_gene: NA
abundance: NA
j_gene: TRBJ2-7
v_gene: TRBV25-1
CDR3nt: TGTGCCAGCAGTGAATCGGGAGTGCTCTACGAGCAGTACTTC
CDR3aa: CASSESGVLYEQYF

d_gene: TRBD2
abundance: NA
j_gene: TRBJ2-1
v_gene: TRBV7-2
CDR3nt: TGTGCCAGCAGACTAACGGCTAGCGGGTCCTACAATGAGCAGTTCTTC
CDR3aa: CASRLTASGSYNEQFF

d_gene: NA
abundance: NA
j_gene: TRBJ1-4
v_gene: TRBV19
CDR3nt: TGTGCCAGTAGGTCGGGGCCCCAGGGAGGAGAAAAACTGTTTTTT
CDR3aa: CASRSGPQGGEKLFF

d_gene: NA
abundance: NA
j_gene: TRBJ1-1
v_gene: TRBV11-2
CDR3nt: TGTGCCAGCAGCCCCCAGATGGCCATGAACACTGAAGCTTTCTTT
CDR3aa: CASSPQMAMNTEAFF

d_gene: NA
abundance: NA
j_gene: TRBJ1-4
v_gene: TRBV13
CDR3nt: TGTGCCAGCAGCCGGGGGGTCCTATCAACTAATGAAAAACTGTTTTTT
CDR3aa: CASSRGVLSTNEKLFF

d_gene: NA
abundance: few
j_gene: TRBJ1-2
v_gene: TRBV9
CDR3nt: TGTGCCAGCAGCGTAGGGCGGCAGAACTATGGCTACACCTTC
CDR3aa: CASSVGRQNYGYTF

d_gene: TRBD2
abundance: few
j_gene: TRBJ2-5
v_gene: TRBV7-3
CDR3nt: TGTGCCAGCAGCCCCCATCGGCTAGCGGGGGGGGGAGAGACCCAGTACTTC
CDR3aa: CASSPHRLAGGGETQYF

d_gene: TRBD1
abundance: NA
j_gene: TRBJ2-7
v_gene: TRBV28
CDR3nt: TGTGCCAGCAGTTTACCCCCGACAGGGCCCTACGAGCAGTACTTC
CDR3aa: CASSLPPTGPYEQYF

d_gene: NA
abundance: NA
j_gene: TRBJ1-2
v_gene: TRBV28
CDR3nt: TGTGCCAGCATTAGTACGCCTATTACCTATGGCTACACCTTC
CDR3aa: CASISTPITYGYTF

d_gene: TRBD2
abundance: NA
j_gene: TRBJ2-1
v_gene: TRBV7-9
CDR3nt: TGTGCCAGCAGCTTACGCGGGGGGGCAAAGAATGAGCAGTTCTTC
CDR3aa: CASSLRGGAKNEQFF